These 30 T cell receptor beta chains share one sample of origin, sequenced in a study of blood T cell repertoires in COVID-19. TCRdb's copy holds only in-frame clones and misses some; the assay was immunoSEQ multiplex PCR. The sample holds a few hundred thousand clones, 89% seen once. The source material was peripheral blood. Source of these receptors: a man aged 18 to 29 who had recovered from COVID-19.

The chain links TRBV11-2 to TRBJ2-7; TRBD1 is a possible D gene (6 bases). Germline assignment: CDR1 SGHAT and CDR2 FQNNGV. This CDR3 comprises 20 residues. The V end was cut by 0 bases, the J end by 0 bases, with 24 bases between. Written as DNA, the CDR3 is TGTGCCAGCAGCTTAGATCCAGGGGCCCCCTTTAACCCGAGCTCCTACGAGCAGTACTTC. It is translated as CASSLDPGAPFNPSSYEQYF.

The chain is built from TRBV15 and TRBJ2-7; no firm D call. The CDR3 totals 16 residues. CDR1 is LNHNV, CDR2 YYDKDF, per germline (reference sequence). With 3 bases removed from V and 0 bases from J, the gap between germline ends came to 15 bases. The CDR3: CATSSPLQRSSYEQYF. In DNA form, the CDR3 reads TGTGCCACCAGCAGTCCCCTTCAGAGGAGCTCCTACGAGCAGTACTTC.

J is TRBJ2-6 and V is TRBV27; D possibly corresponds to TRBD2 (6 bases). This CDR3 is 16 amino acids long. Trimming removed 5 bases from V and 0 bases from J, with 11 bases in between. Germline V gene data show CDR1 as MNHEY and CDR2 as SMNVEV (reference sequence). The CDR3 region is CASSAAGLSGANVLTF. CDR3 in DNA: TGTGCCAGCAGTGCTGCGGGGCTCTCTGGGGCCAACGTCCTGACTTTC.

The gene calls are TRBV9 and TRBJ1-3; perhaps TRBD1 as D (5 bases). The CDR3 totals 14 residues. Trimming took 3 bases from V and 2 from J, leaving 9 bases between them. The germline CDR1 and CDR2 sequences are SGDLS and YYNGEE. The CDR3 DNA is TGTGCCAGCAGCGCCCCAGGGACTGGAAACACCATATATTTT. Translating gives CASSAPGTGNTIYF.

This clone was recorded only once. This chain uses TRBV9 with TRBJ2-3; TRBD1 aligns across 7 bases. CDR3 size: 16 residues. Germline CDR1 reads SGDLS; CDR2 reads YYNGEE. The J segment lost 4 bases and the V segment lost 3 bases, leaving 11 bases of the junction unmatched. DNA of the CDR3: TGTGCCAGCAGCGGAACCGGGACAGATCTCCCAGATACGCAGTATTTT. It is translated as CASSGTGTDLPDTQYF.

The chain recombines TRBV7-9 with TRBJ2-7, with D uncertain. From germline, CDR1 is SEHNR and CDR2 FQNEAQ (reference sequence). This CDR3 has 12 amino acids. The V end lost 5 bases, the J end lost 4 bases, and 9 bases lay between the germline ends. The CDR3 region is CASSGQIYEQYF. For the CDR3, the DNA is TGTGCCAGCAGCGGCCAGATATACGAGCAGTACTTC.

A few counts support this clone. The genes are TRBV2 and TRBJ2-7; TRBD1 matches 8 bases. The V gene end was trimmed by 3 bases and the J gene end by 3 bases; junction bases not matched to a gene: 7. Germline V gene sequence: CDR1 SNHLY, CDR2 FYNNEI. CDR3 length: 15 amino acids. In DNA, the CDR3 is TGTGCCAGCAGTGACGGGACAGGTAGGAACTACGAGCAGTACTTC. This codes for CASSDGTGRNYEQYF.

The chain employs TRBV9 and TRBJ2-7; TRBD2 aligns across 9 bases. Germline V gene lookup returns CDR1 SGDLS and CDR2 YYNGEE. This CDR3 is 14 amino acids long. With V trimmed by 2 bases and J by 4 bases, 4 bases remained unmatched. As DNA, the CDR3 is TGTGCCAGCAGCGTTAGCGGGGGCCCTTACGAGCAGTACTTC. Protein product: CASSVSGGPYEQYF.

J is TRBJ1-1 and V is TRBV7-2; D perhaps matches TRBD1 (5 bases). Germline V lookup: CDR1 SGHTA, CDR2 FQGNSA. CDR3 length equals 13 residues. V was trimmed by 1 base and J by 10 bases, leaving 13 bases between them. The CDR3 reads CASSLDLGRGAFF. As DNA, the CDR3 is TGTGCCAGCAGCTTAGATTTGGGGCGAGGAGCTTTCTTT.

V and J are TRBV5-6 and TRBJ1-4; D uncertain. From germline, CDR1 is SGHDT and CDR2 YYEEEE. The germline V and J ends were trimmed by 4 bases and 7 bases, with 8 bases remaining between them. The CDR3 consists of 12 residues. The DNA for the CDR3 is TGTGCCAGCAGCCGGTTTGGTGAAAAACTGTTTTTT. This encodes CASSRFGEKLFF.

The chain uses TRBV11-2 and TRBJ2-3; 8 bases match TRBD2. Germline CDR1 is SGHAT and CDR2 is FQNNGV. The CDR3 loop spans 17 amino acids. Trimming at V came to 4 bases and at J to 6 bases, leaving 15 bases not matched to a gene. Here the CDR3 reads CASSSRGAGDHTDTQYF. The CDR3 DNA is TGTGCCAGCAGCTCCCGTGGAGCGGGAGACCACACTGATACGCAGTATTTT.

V and J are TRBV7-9 and TRBJ1-5; tentative D call: TRBD1 (5 bases). V lost 7 bases and J lost 7, with 14 bases in between. Germline CDR1 SEHNR, CDR2 FQNEAQ (reference sequence). The CDR3 loop spans 13 amino acids. The CDR3 DNA sequence: TGTGCCAGCACTCTCAGGGATGGACAGCCCCAGCATTTT. Translating it yields CASTLRDGQPQHF.

The gene calls are TRBV5-1 and TRBJ2-3, with D maybe TRBD1 (6 bases). The germline V and J ends were trimmed by 8 bases and 0 bases, with 28 bases remaining between them. This CDR3 comprises 19 residues. Germline CDR1 reads SGHRS; CDR2 reads YFSETQ. CDR3 residues: CASSARGSPGANSTDTQYF. In DNA, the CDR3 is TGCGCCAGTTCAGCTAGGGGTAGTCCAGGGGCCAATAGCACAGATACGCAGTATTTT.

The gene calls are TRBV5-5 and TRBJ2-2, with TRBD2 matching over 16 bases. The CDR3 is 17 residues long. CDR1 and CDR2 from the germline V gene are SGHKS and YYEKEE (reference sequence). Unmatched junction bases numbered 6, after V lost 3 bases and J lost 7 bases. In nucleotides, the CDR3 is TGTGCCAGCAGCTACGGGACTAGCGGGAGGGGATACGGGGAGCTGTTTTTT. Residues: CASSYGTSGRGYGELFF.

This chain connects TRBV9 to TRBJ1-3; D gene uncertain. The CDR3 loop spans 17 amino acids. Germline V gives CDR1 SGDLS, CDR2 YYNGEE. The V end lost 4 bases, the J end lost 2 bases, and 19 bases lay between the germline ends. This CDR3 is CASSNNALQIPGNTIYF. In DNA, the CDR3 is TGTGCCAGCAGCAATAACGCCCTACAGATACCTGGAAACACCATATATTTT.

This chain joins TRBV7-6 and TRBJ1-4; 8 bases fit TRBD1. V gave up 5 bases and J gave up 3 bases; unmatched junction bases: 8. Looked up from germline, CDR1 is SGHVS and CDR2 is FNYEAQ. The CDR3 is 16 amino acids. The CDR3 region has the DNA TGTGCCAGCAGCCTCAGACCGGGACAGGCTAATGAAAAACTGTTTTTT. Translated, it gives CASSLRPGQANEKLFF. Full variable domain (remainder filled in from reference TRBV7-6 and TRBJ1-4): GAGVSQSPRYKVTKRGQDVALRCDPISGHVSLYWYRQALGQGPEFLTYFNYEAQQDKSGLPNDRFSAERPEGSISTLTIQRTEQRDSAMYRCASSLRPGQANEKLFFGSGTQLSVL.

The chain has TRBV7-8 and TRBJ2-3, with D maybe TRBD2 (5 bases). Trimming took off 11 bases at V and 8 bases at J, with 23 bases between the two ends. CDR3 length: 14 residues. Germline V gene data show CDR1 as SGHVS and CDR2 as FQNEAQ. The CDR3 region is CAAGGSRELSTQYF. CDR3 sequence (DNA): TGTGCCGCAGGAGGTTCAAGGGAATTGAGTACGCAGTATTTT.

The rearrangement links TRBV6-6 to TRBJ2-7; the match to TRBD1 covers 10 bases. The CDR3 length is 13 residues. The germline CDR1 and CDR2 sequences are MNHNY and SVGAGI (reference sequence). V gave up 4 bases and J gave up 6 bases; unmatched junction bases: 3. This CDR3 is CASSWTGGGEQYF. The DNA of the CDR3 is TGTGCCAGCAGTTGGACAGGGGGTGGCGAGCAGTACTTC.

The chain uses TRBV28 and TRBJ2-3, with D tentatively TRBD2 (5 bases). This CDR3 contains 15 residues. Germline V gene data show CDR1 as MDHEN and CDR2 as SYDVKM. V lost 4 bases to trimming and J lost 2 bases, with 13 bases between them. CDR3 in amino acids: CASSWARAPTDTQYF. DNA for the CDR3: TGTGCCAGCAGTTGGGCGAGGGCCCCCACAGATACGCAGTATTTT.

The sample holds a few counts of this clone. The chain links TRBV5-1 to TRBJ2-6, with D unclear. The ends were cut back, 1 base at V and 0 bases at J, with 5 bases in the middle. The CDR3 has 15 amino acids. Germline V lookup: CDR1 SGHRS, CDR2 YFSETQ. The chain's CDR3 is CASSLMSSGANVLTF. Written as DNA, the CDR3 is TGCGCCAGCAGCTTGATGAGCTCTGGGGCCAACGTCCTGACTTTC.

This sequence joins TRBV9 and TRBJ2-5, with a tentative D call TRBD1 (5 bases). There are 16 residues in the CDR3. Germline V gives CDR1 SGDLS, CDR2 YYNGEE. The V and J ends lost 3 bases and 2 bases respectively, with 17 bases between them. CDR3 bases: TGTGCCAGCAGCGCCCACTCACAGGAGAATCAAGAGACCCAGTACTTC. Translating it yields CASSAHSQENQETQYF.

The rearrangement joins TRBV5-1 to TRBJ2-2; D is undetermined. Trimming removed 3 bases from V and 0 bases from J, with 9 bases in between. This CDR3 region has 15 residues. The germline gives CDR1 SGHRS, CDR2 YFSETQ. The CDR3 here is CASSSQHPNTGELFF. Here the CDR3 DNA reads TGCGCCAGCAGCTCACAGCACCCGAACACCGGGGAGCTGTTTTTT.

This clone was found a few times. This chain joins TRBV3-1 (or the pseudogene TRBV3-2) and TRBJ1-3, with D possibly being TRBD1 (6 bases). Germline V gene data show CDR1 as LGHDT and CDR2 as YNNKEL (reference sequence). The CDR3 consists of 15 residues. V was shortened by 10 bases and J by 0 bases, with 16 bases between the two germline ends. CDR3 sequence (DNA): TGTGCCAACTCGGACTGGGACATCTCTGGAAACACCATATATTTT. It translates to CANSDWDISGNTIYF.

This sequence joins TRBV4-1 and TRBJ2-4, with 10 bases that match TRBD1. V dropped 5 bases and J dropped 9; count of bases not matched to a gene: 16. This CDR3 region has 17 residues. CDR1 and CDR2 from the germline V gene are MGHRA and YSYEKL. The CDR3 DNA reads as TGCGCCAGCAGCGTTACCTCTTTGACAGGGGGCCCGGGCATTCAGTACTTC. Residues: CASSVTSLTGGPGIQYF.

The chain has TRBV5-4 and TRBJ2-1; D is possibly TRBD1 (6 bases). Germline-derived CDR1 and CDR2 are SGHNT and YYREEE (reference sequence). This CDR3 region has 14 residues. V lost 4 bases and J 9 bases, leaving 17 bases between the germline ends. This CDR3 reads CASSQSTGYVEQFF. The CDR3 DNA sequence: TGTGCCAGCAGCCAAAGCACAGGGTATGTTGAGCAGTTCTTC.

The CDR3 nucleotides read TGTGCCACCAGCAGCCGGACAGGGGCGGACACTGAAGCTTTCTTT. Translation gives CATSSRTGADTEAFF. V usage is TRBV15 and J usage is TRBJ1-1; 9 nucleotides match TRBD1. Germline V lookup: CDR1 LNHNV, CDR2 YYDKDF (reference sequence). V was clipped by 3 bases and J by 3 bases; unmatched bases: 5. The CDR3 loop spans 15 amino acids.

The DNA of the CDR3 is TGTGCCAGCAGTGAATCCAACAGCTTATTTATGAACACTGAAGCTTTCTTT. Protein sequence: CASSESNSLFMNTEAFF. The genes are TRBV6-1 and TRBJ1-1; D uncertain. V was pared by 2 bases and J by 0 bases, with 16 bases between. This CDR3 contains 17 residues. Germline V gene data show CDR1 as MNHNS and CDR2 as SASEGT.

This chain joins TRBV5-4 and TRBJ1-1; maybe TRBD1 (5 bases). Trimming pared 4 bases from V and 4 bases from J, leaving 17 bases between. Germline CDR1 is SGHNT and CDR2 is YYREEE (reference sequence). The CDR3 sequence is 15 residues long. CDR3 DNA: TGTGCCAGCAGCCCGGGACTCCCCGGGGGCACTGAAGCTTTCTTT. This gives the protein CASSPGLPGGTEAFF.

Points on this clone: This specimen includes other DNA sequences encoding the same CDR3. The V and J genes are TRBV19 and TRBJ2-7; D might be TRBD2 (6 bases). The germline CDR1 and CDR2 sequences are LNHDA and SQIVND (reference sequence). V lost 3 bases and J 1 base, leaving 10 bases between the germline ends. CDR3 length: 14 residues. The DNA of the CDR3 is TGTGCCAGTAGTATTGGGGGGTCTTCCTACGAGCAGTACTTC. Its protein is CASSIGGSSYEQYF.

This rearrangement joins TRBV6-5 to TRBJ1-1; D is undetermined. This CDR3 contains 13 residues. The germline V and J ends were trimmed by 4 bases and 0 bases, with 6 bases remaining between them. Germline CDR1 MNHEY, CDR2 SVGAGI. CDR3 loop: CASSSLMNTEAFF. CDR3 in DNA: TGTGCCAGCAGTTCCCTTATGAACACTGAAGCTTTCTTT.